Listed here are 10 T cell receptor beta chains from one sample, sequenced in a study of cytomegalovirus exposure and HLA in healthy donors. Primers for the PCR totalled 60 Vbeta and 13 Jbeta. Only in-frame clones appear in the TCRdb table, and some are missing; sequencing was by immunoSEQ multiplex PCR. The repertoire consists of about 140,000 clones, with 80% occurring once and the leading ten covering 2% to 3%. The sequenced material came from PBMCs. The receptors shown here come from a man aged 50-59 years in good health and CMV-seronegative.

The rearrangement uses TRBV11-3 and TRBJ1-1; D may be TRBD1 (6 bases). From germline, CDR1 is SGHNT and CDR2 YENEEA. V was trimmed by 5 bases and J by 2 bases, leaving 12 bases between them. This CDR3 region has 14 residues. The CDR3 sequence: CASSRGQRNTEAFF. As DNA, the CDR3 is TGTGCCAGCAGCCGGGGACAAAGAAACACTGAAGCTTTCTTT.

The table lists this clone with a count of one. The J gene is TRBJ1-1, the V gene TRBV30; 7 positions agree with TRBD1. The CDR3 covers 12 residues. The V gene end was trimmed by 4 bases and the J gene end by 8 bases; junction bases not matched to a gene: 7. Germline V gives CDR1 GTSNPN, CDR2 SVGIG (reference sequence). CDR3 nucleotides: TGTGCCTGGATTCCGACAGGGCAAGAAGCTTTCTTT. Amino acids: CAWIPTGQEAFF.

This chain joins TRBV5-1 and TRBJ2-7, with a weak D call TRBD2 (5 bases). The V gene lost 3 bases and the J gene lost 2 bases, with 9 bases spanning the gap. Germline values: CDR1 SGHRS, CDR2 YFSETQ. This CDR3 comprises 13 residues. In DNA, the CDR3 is TGCGCCAGCAGCTCTGACGGGACCTACGAGCAGTACTTC. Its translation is CASSSDGTYEQYF.

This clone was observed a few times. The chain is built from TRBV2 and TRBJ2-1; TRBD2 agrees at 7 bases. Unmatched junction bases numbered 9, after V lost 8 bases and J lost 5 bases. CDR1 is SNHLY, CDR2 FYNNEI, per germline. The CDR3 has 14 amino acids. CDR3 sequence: CASGRDRGDNEQFF. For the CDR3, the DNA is TGTGCCAGCGGCCGGGACCGGGGGGACAATGAGCAGTTCTTC.

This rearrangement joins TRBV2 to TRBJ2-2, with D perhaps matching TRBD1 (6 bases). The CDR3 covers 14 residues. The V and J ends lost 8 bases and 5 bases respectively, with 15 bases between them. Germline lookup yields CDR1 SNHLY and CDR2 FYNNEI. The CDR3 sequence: CASSRTTGTGELFF. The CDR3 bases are TGTGCCAGCTCACGTACCACAGGGACCGGGGAGCTGTTTTTT. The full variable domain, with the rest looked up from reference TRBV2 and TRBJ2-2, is EPEVTQTPSHQVTQMGQEVILRCVPISNHLYFYWYRQILGQKVEFLVSFYNNEISEKSEIFDDQFSVERPDGSNFTLKIRSTKLEDSAMYFCASSRTTGTGELFFGEGSRLTVL.

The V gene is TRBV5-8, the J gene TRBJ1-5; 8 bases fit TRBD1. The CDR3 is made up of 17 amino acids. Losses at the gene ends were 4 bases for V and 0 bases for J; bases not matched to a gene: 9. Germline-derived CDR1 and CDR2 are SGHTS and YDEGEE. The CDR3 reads CASSDPDRAYSNQPQHF. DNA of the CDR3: TGTGCCAGCAGCGATCCGGACAGGGCTTATAGCAATCAGCCCCAGCATTTT.

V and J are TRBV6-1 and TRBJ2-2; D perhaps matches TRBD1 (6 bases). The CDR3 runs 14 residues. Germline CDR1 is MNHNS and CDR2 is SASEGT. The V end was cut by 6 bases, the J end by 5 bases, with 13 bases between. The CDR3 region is CASRGDTSTGELFF. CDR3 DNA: TGTGCCAGCAGAGGGGACACCTCTACCGGGGAGCTGTTTTTT.

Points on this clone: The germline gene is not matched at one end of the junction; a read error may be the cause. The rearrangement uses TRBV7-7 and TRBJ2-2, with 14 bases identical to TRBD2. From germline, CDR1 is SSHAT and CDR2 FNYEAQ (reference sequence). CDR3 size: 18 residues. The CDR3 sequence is CASSLEGEGLAGGGELFF. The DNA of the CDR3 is TGTGCTAGCAGCTTAGAGGGGGAAGGACTAGCGGGAGGAGGGGAGCTGTTTTTT.

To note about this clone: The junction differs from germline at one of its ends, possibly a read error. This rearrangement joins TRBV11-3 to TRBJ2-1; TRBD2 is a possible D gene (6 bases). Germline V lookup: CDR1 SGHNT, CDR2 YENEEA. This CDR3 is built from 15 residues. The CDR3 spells CASGLGAGLVDEQFF. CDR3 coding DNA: TGTGCCAGCGGCTTAGGGGCGGGGTTAGTCGATGAGCAGTTCTTC.

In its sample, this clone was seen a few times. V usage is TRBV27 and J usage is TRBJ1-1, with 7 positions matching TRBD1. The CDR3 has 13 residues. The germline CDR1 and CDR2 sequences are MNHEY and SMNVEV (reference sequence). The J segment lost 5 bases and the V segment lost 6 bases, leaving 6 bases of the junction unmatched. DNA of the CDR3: TGTGCCAGCAGACGCAGGGGGACGACTGAAGCTTTCTTT. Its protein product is CASRRRGTTEAFF.